Following are 3 T cell receptor beta chains from one sample sequenced in a study of T-cell reconstitution after alpha-beta-depleted transplantation in children. During its preparation, the TCRbeta library received unique molecular identifiers. TCRdb passed the PCR reads through MiXCR, listing each CDR3 protein once. Of roughly 120,000 distinct CDR3 sequences in the sample, under 25% were seen once. The specimen comprised PBMCs, mostly from graft donor cells, sampled 180 days after TCRalphabeta/CD19-depleted stem cell transplant. These receptors originate from a male patient aged 2-9 years who had a stem cell transplant for chronic granulomatous disease, so the T cells may come from the graft donor.

The rearrangement links TRBV3-1 to TRBJ2-1; no firm D call. This CDR3 contains 15 residues. Per germline, CDR1 LGHDT and CDR2 YNNKEL (reference sequence). Trimming took 1 base from V and 10 from J, leaving 17 bases between them. This CDR3 is CASSQGSLVPWEQFF. The CDR3 nucleotides read TGTGCCAGCAGCCAAGGGTCTCTAGTCCCTTGGGAGCAGTTCTTC.

About this clonotype itself: This may come from a read error, since a much larger clone is one base off. V usage is TRBV5-1 and J usage is TRBJ1-6; D gene uncertain. The CDR3 covers 15 residues. Germline CDR1 SGHRS, CDR2 YFSETQ. CDR3 sequence reads: CAGSPRMEGNSPLHF. The CDR3 DNA sequence: TGCGCCGGCAGCCCCAGGATGGAAGGGAATTCACCCCTCCACTTT.

This clonotype was observed at least ten times. This chain joins TRBV3-1 and TRBJ2-7; 14 bases map to TRBD2. The CDR3 runs to 15 residues. Germline V CDR1 and CDR2: LGHDT, YNNKEL (reference sequence). The trim removed 4 bases at V and 7 bases at J, leaving 6 bases unmatched. CDR3 amino acids: CASSPGLAGAREQYF. The CDR3 coding sequence is TGTGCCAGCAGCCCGGGACTAGCGGGAGCGAGGGAGCAGTACTTC.